This T cell receptor beta chain emerged from a study of T cells in tumors after PD-1 blockade. At the level of the study: Either cemiplimab 350 mg every 2 weeks or pembrolizumab 200 mg every 3 weeks was given. Tumor samples yielded 20 to 25-fold more depth than single-cell TCR sequencing. The study, taken as a whole, reports: Clonal replacement, not reinvigoration, is suggested for expanded exhausted CD8+ clones after therapy. Peripheral recruitment is suggested, as some novel exhausted tumor clones were in pre-treatment blood.

This clone was observed a few times. No antigen is known for it. Data came from immunoSEQ multiplex PCR; TCRdb stores just in-frame clones and leaves some out. The repertoire includes some 9,300 clones, 50% to 80% of them detected once, and about 12% sits in the top ten. Germline V gene lookup returns CDR1 GTSNPN and CDR2 SVGIG (reference sequence). V trimming: 7 bases; J trimming: 6 bases; junction bases outside the gene matches: 12. The CDR3 totals 15 residues. This rearrangement joins TRBV30 to TRBJ2-1, with 10 bases matching TRBD2. The TCR originated in a human donor with basal cell carcinoma. The sample here was tumor tissue, taken after anti-PD-1 treatment. The CDR3 sequence: CALNGASGRTNEQFF. The CDR3 DNA follows: TGTGCCTTAAATGGGGCTAGCGGGAGAACCAATGAGCAGTTCTTC.